This T cell receptor (beta chain) is from a study of OX40 agonist ivuxolimab in advanced cancers. Broadly, across the study: Ivuxolimab was an agonistic, fully human IgG2 monoclonal antibody directed against OX40 (CD134), a costimulatory receptor. The point of sequencing TCRbeta in the periphery was to test whether ivuxolimab changed TCR sequence diversity and drove clonal T-cell expansion. Intravenous ivuxolimab was administered to patients every 2 weeks at six dose levels: 0.01, 0.1, 0.3, 1.5, 3 and 10 mg/kg. Patients were allowed to have had prior anti-PD-1, anti-PD-L1 or anti-CTLA-4 therapy, and 40% to 45% of the dose-escalation patients had previously received checkpoint inhibitors. The paper describes the monotherapy dose-escalation part (N ≈ 50 patients) of the phase I trial of ivuxolimab. The dose-escalation cohort was around 84% male with a mean age of about 65 years, ranging from roughly 20 to 80. Partial responses occurred in three dose-escalation patients: two with cutaneous melanoma and one with hepatocellular carcinoma. Of the roughly 53 patients in dose escalation, 19 had hepatocellular carcinoma, around 15 had melanoma, 9 had renal cell carcinoma and 9 had head and neck cancer. Paper-wide results and their limitations: After ivuxolimab, expanded clones were on average more numerous among CD8+ T cells than among CD4+ T cells. Low levels of normalized T-cell clonal expansion were also seen in some nonresponding patients. In partial responders in the 0.1-3.0 mg/kg groups, normalized peripheral clonal expansion was found to be among the lowest, especially among CD8+ T cells. Clonal expansion of both CD4+ and CD8+ blood T cells was observed from baseline to week 6 at doses 0.1 to 3.0 mg/kg. The antigen specificity of the clonally expanded peripheral T cells was not determined.

For sequencing of the TCRbeta CDR3 region, genomic DNA was extracted from the sorted cells. The immunoSEQ Assay was used to sequence the TCRbeta CDR3 regions. The source is immuneACCESS, and TCRdb retained only in-frame sequences with V and J called. Part of the clones is not carried over; for the studies checked, unresolved V genes explain less than half of this, and the remainder is unexplained. Counted in this sample were 100,000 to 150,000 clones; around 92% of them appeared once. In total, the top ten clones hold about 0.81% of the sample. Regarding this clone: The antigen it recognizes is unknown. Base qualities are missing; no much larger clone stands one base away.

The trial excluded patients who had a history of autoimmune disease or who were on systemic immunosuppression. Peripheral blood for TCR sequencing was collected from all dose cohorts at baseline, on cycle 4 day 1, and on cycle 7 day 1. The samples were taken from a phase I, first-in-human, multicenter, open-label dose-escalation trial of ivuxolimab. Adults with locally advanced or metastatic melanoma, renal cell carcinoma, hepatocellular carcinoma or head and neck squamous cell carcinoma were enrolled in the trial. Before TCR sequencing, CD4+ T cells and CD8+ T cells were sorted from peripheral blood as separate populations. The germline V end is reduced by 4 bases and the J end by 6 bases; junction bases left unmatched: 9. From its cysteine to its phenylalanine, the CDR3 spans 16 amino acids. The entry retains the CDR3 DNA only, 48 bases that are in frame from base 1. Looking up the germline V gene (reference sequence) yields CDR1 SEHNR and CDR2 FQNEAQ.

The sequence came from an adult with an advanced solid tumor such as melanoma, head and neck, liver or kidney cancer. The material sequenced was CD4+ or CD8+ T cells sorted from blood, taken in a trial of the OX40 agonist ivuxolimab. Recombination connected TRBV7-9 to TRBJ1-4; 9 bases in the middle match TRBD1. The CDR3 reads CASSSNPGQGDEKLFF. The DNA is TGTGCCAGCAGCTCCAACCCGGGACAGGGCGATGAAAAACTGTTTTTT.